The 24 T cell receptor beta chains in this list originate from one sample, sequenced in a study of CXCR3-negative and CXCR3-positive naive CD8 T cells. Study-level points and caveats: Naive cells positive for CXCR3 carried more hydrophobic TRB CDR3s than CXCR3-negative ones.

The study made its TRB cDNA libraries by 5' RACE, adding UMI labels. TCRdb re-called the 5' RACE reads, yielding one record per CDR3 amino acid sequence without DNA. The sample's table shows about 89,000 distinct CDR3 sequences. The antigens these receptors bind are not known. Input material: naive CXCR3+ CD8+ T cells from blood. Subset of the sample: CD45RO-CCR7+CD27+CD95- naive CD8+ T cells expressing CXCR3 (TNR3+). The receptors were gathered from a human donor in good health. Some clones in this sample may be carry-over from other donors' samples.

The chain employs TRBV5-4 and TRBJ1-2. Germline V gives CDR1 SGHNT, CDR2 YYREEE (reference sequence). The CDR3 has 15 residues. The CDR3 reads CASSPIQTNDYGYTF.

CDR3 region: CASSIAQGSSYEQYF. The chain employs TRBV19 and TRBJ2-7; with no DNA, the TCRdb D assignment of TRBD1 cannot be verified. Germline lookup yields CDR1 LNHDA and CDR2 SQIVND (reference sequence). The CDR3 sequence is 15 residues long.

This chain connects TRBV6-2 or TRBV6-3 to TRBJ2-1; the TCRdb call, TRBD2, lacks DNA for checking. The CDR3 has 18 residues. CDR1 MNHEY and CDR2 SVGEGT come from the germline V gene. CDR3: CASDTLGTSPRGYNEQFF.

V gene TRBV23-1 combines with J gene TRBJ2-5; TCRdb returns TRBD2, unconfirmable since there is no DNA. TRBV23-1 belongs to the ORF category, with a function that is uncertain. The CDR3 length is 19 residues. The CDR3 protein is CASSQSRLAGGAPRETQYF.

This rearrangement joins TRBV11-3 to TRBJ2-7; TCRdb names TRBD1, which stays unverified in the absence of DNA. CDR3 size: 13 residues. Germline CDR1 reads SGHNT; CDR2 reads YENEEA. CDR3: CASSLAGRYEQYF.

The chain combines TRBV11-2 with TRBJ2-1; with no DNA, the TCRdb D assignment of TRBD2 cannot be verified. CDR1 SGHAT and CDR2 FQNNGV come from the germline V gene. This CDR3 is 15 amino acids long. CDR3: CASSDSGAIVGEQFF.

The chain employs TRBV7-9 and TRBJ2-7; TCRdb selects TRBD1, and the lack of DNA leaves this call unchecked. The CDR3 sequence is 18 residues long. The germline V gene encodes CDR1 SEHNR and CDR2 FQNEAQ (reference sequence). This chain's CDR3 is CASSARRIALAQDSEQYF.

The chain carries TRBV7-9 and TRBJ2-5; TCRdb picks TRBD1, but there is no DNA to check that call. The CDR3 extends over 20 amino acids. Looked up from germline, CDR1 is SEHNR and CDR2 is FQNEAQ (reference sequence). CDR3: CASSPPLPTGTDIYQETQYF.

The chain has TRBV5-1 and TRBJ2-2; TCRdb's assignment of TRBD1 cannot be checked, as there is no DNA. The V gene's germline CDR1 is SGHRS and CDR2 YFSETQ. The CDR3 spans 17 residues. CDR3 sequence reads: CASSLGPDSQNTGELFF.

The CDR3 sequence is CSVVGGSVYEQYF. J is TRBJ2-7 and V is TRBV29-1; without DNA, the TCRdb call of TRBD1 cannot be checked. This CDR3 is 13 amino acids long. CDR1 is SQVTM, CDR2 ANQGSEA, per germline.

The chain links TRBV7-2 to TRBJ2-2. CDR3 length equals 16 residues. The germline V gene has CDR1 SGHTA and CDR2 FQGNSA. The CDR3 sequence is CASSGSHWGDPGELFF.

The chain employs TRBV5-5 and TRBJ1-2. The CDR3 covers 11 residues. Germline V lookup: CDR1 SGHKS, CDR2 YYEKEE (reference sequence). The chain's CDR3 is CASVLDRGYTF.

The J gene is TRBJ2-7, the V gene TRBV12-3 or TRBV12-4; TCRdb gives TRBD2 as the D gene, but with no DNA this cannot be confirmed. The CDR3 runs 15 residues. This chain's CDR3 is CASSLRALGGYEQYF.

V usage is TRBV9 and J usage is TRBJ1-1; TCRdb returns TRBD1, unconfirmable since there is no DNA. This CDR3 is built from 14 residues. The germline V gene has CDR1 SGDLS and CDR2 YYNGEE. CDR3 sequence reads: CASSPGGMNTEAFF.

V usage is TRBV7-9 and J usage is TRBJ2-2. The CDR3 spans 14 residues. Germline values: CDR1 SEHNR, CDR2 FQNEAQ (reference sequence). The CDR3 loop is CASSLAGLTGELFF. The full variable domain, rest sourced from reference TRBV7-9 and TRBJ2-2, is DTGVSQNPRHKITKRGQNVTFRCDPISEHNRLYWYRQTLGQGPEFLTYFQNEAQLEKSRLLSDRFSAERPKGSFSTLEIQRTEQGDSAMYLCASSLAGLTGELFFGEGSRLTVL.

This sequence joins TRBV12-3 or TRBV12-4 and TRBJ2-7. The CDR3 totals 13 residues. The CDR3 region is CASSLIVGIEQYF.

The chain is built from TRBV7-9 and TRBJ2-5; TCRdb's D call of TRBD1 is untestable without DNA. This CDR3 contains 13 residues. In germline, CDR1 is SEHNR, CDR2 FQNEAQ (reference sequence). CDR3 loop: CASSLPARETQYF.

V and J are TRBV7-3 and TRBJ1-1; TCRdb's D call, TRBD1, is unchecked because there is no DNA. The CDR3 runs 16 residues. Per germline, CDR1 SGHTA and CDR2 FQGTGA. This chain's CDR3 is CASSPGPQGAITEAFF.

This chain joins TRBV27 and TRBJ2-1; the TCRdb D gene call, TRBD1, has no DNA to confirm it. Germline values: CDR1 MNHEY, CDR2 SMNVEV (reference sequence). The CDR3 spans 15 residues. The CDR3 loop reads CASSLSATPYNEQFF.

V is TRBV27 and J is TRBJ2-2; there is no DNA to check the TCRdb D call of TRBD1. The CDR3 is 18 amino acids. Per the germline V gene, CDR1 is MNHEY and CDR2 is SMNVEV (reference sequence). The CDR3 reads CASSLLGDLGGSAGELFF.

The chain links TRBV12-3 or TRBV12-4 to TRBJ2-1; TCRdb lists TRBD1, though no DNA is available to test this call. The CDR3 runs to 12 residues. This CDR3 reads CASKLRDSNLFF.

The rearrangement links TRBV12-3 or TRBV12-4 to TRBJ2-1; TCRdb picks TRBD2, but there is no DNA to check that call. This CDR3 spans 13 amino acids. The CDR3 spells CATGLAGSDEPFF.

The chain combines TRBV20-1 with TRBJ2-7; no DNA is available, so the TRBD2 call from TCRdb remains unchecked. The CDR3 is 16 residues long. The germline V gene encodes CDR1 DFQATT and CDR2 SNEGSKA (reference sequence). CDR3 protein: CSATGLAGVTNYEQYF.

The V and J genes are TRBV7-8 and TRBJ2-5. CDR3 length equals 16 residues. Germline loops: CDR1 SGHVS, CDR2 FQNEAQ. This CDR3 reads CASSLFALGSRETQYF.